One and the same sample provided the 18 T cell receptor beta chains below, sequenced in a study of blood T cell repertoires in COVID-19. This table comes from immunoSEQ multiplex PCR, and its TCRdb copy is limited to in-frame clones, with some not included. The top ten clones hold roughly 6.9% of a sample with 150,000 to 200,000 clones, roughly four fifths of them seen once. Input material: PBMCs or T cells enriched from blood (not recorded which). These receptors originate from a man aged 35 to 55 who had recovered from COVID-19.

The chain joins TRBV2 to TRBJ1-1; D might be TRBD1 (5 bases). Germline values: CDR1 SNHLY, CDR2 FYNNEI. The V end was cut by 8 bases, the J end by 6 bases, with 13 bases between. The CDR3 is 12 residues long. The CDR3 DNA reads TGTGCCAGCTCCATAGGGGCTGCTGAAGCTTTCTTT. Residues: CASSIGAAEAFF.

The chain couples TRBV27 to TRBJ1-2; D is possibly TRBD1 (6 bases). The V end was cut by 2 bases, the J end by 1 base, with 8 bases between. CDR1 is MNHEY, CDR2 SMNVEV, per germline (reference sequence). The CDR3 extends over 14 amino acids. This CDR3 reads CASSLRGFNYGYTF. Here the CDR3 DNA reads TGTGCCAGCAGTTTAAGGGGGTTTAACTATGGCTACACCTTC.

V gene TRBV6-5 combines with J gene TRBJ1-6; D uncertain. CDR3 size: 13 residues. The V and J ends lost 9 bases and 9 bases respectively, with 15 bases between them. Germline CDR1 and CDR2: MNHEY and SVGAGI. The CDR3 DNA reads TGTGCCAGTCGGCGGGTGGACGGTTCACCCCTCCACTTT. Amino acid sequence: CASRRVDGSPLHF.

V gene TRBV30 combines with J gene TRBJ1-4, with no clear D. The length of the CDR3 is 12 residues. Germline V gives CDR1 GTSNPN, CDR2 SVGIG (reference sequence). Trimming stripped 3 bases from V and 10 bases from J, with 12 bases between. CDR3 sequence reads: CAWSPHGGKLFF. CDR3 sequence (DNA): TGTGCCTGGAGCCCCCACGGCGGAAAACTGTTTTTT.

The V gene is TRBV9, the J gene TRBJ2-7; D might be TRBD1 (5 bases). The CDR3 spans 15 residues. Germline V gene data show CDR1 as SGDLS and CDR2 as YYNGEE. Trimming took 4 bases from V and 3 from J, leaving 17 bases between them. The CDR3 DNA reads TGTGCCAGCAGCCCATCAGGGTTATTACACTACGAGCAGTACTTC. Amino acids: CASSPSGLLHYEQYF.

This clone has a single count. CDR3 coding DNA: TGTGCCAGCAGTTTACGGGATGAAGCTTTCTTT. Amino acids: CASSLRDEAFF. J is TRBJ1-1 and V is TRBV12-3 or TRBV12-4; D uncertain. The CDR3 runs 11 residues. The V end was cut by 2 bases, the J end by 7 bases, with 5 bases between.

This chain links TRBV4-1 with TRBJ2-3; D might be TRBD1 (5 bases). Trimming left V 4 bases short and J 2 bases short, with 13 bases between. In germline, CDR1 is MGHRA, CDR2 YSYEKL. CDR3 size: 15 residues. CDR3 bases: TGCGCCAGCAGCCGAATACAGGCGCTCACAGATACGCAGTATTTT. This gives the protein CASSRIQALTDTQYF.

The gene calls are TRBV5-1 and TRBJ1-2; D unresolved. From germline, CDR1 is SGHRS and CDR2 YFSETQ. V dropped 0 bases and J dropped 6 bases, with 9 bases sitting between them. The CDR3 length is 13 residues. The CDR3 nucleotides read TGCGCCAGCAGCTTGGCAGCTCGGGATGGCTACACCTTC. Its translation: CASSLAARDGYTF. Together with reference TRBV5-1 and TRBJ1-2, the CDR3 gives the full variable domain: KAGVTQTPRYLIKTRGQQVTLSCSPISGHRSVSWYQQTPGQGLQFLFEYFSETQRNKGNFPGRFSGRQFSNSRSEMNVSTLELGDSALYLCASSLAARDGYTFGSGTRLTVV.

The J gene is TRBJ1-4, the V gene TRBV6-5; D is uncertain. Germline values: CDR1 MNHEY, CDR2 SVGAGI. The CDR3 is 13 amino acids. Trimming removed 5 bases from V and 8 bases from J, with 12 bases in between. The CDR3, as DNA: TGTGCCAGCAGTACCCAACCGAGGGAAAAACTGTTTTTT. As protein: CASSTQPREKLFF.

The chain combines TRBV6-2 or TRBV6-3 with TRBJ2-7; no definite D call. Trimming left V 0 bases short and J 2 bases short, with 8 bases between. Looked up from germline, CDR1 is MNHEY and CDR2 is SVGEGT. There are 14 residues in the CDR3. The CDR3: CASSYSELTYEQYF. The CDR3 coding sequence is TGTGCCAGCAGTTACTCCGAACTCACCTACGAGCAGTACTTC.

Written as DNA, the CDR3 is TGTGCCAGCAGTTATGGGGGACAGGTAGACGAGCAGTACTTC. Its translation is CASSYGGQVDEQYF. This rearrangement joins TRBV28 to TRBJ2-7; 8 bases map to TRBD1. CDR3 length: 14 residues. The V and J ends lost 4 bases and 5 bases, in that order; junction bases with no gene match: 7. Germline V gene sequence: CDR1 MDHEN, CDR2 SYDVKM.

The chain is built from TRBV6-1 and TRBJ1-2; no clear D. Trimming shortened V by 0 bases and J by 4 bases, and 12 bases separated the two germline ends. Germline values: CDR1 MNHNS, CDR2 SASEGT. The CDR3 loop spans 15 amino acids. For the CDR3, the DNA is TGTGCCAGCAGTGAAGCGTATGGGGAGTCCTATGGCTACACCTTC. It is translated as CASSEAYGESYGYTF.

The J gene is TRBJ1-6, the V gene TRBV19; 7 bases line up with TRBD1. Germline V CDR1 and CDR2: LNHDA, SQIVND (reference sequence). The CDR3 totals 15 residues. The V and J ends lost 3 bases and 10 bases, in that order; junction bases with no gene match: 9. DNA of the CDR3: TGTGCCAGTAGTATCTCAGGGGGTAAAGGATCACCCCTCCACTTT. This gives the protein CASSISGGKGSPLHF.

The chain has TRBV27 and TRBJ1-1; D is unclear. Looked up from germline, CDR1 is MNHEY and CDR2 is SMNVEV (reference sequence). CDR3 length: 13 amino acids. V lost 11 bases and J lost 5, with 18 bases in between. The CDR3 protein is CASRTPAGTEAFF. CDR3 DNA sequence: TGTGCCTCCCGGACGCCGGCGGGTACTGAAGCTTTCTTT.

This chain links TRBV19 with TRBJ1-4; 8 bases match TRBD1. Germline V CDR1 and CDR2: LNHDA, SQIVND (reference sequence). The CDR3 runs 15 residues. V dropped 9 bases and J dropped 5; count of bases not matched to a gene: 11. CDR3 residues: CASSTGESPNEKLFF. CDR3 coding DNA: TGTGCCAGCTCGACAGGGGAGTCTCCGAATGAAAAACTGTTTTTT. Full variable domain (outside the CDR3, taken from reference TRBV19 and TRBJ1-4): DGGITQSPKYLFRKEGQNVTLSCEQNLNHDAMYWYRQDPGQGLRLIYYSQIVNDFQKGDIAEGYSVSREKKESFPLTVTSAQKNPTAFYLCASSTGESPNEKLFFGSGTQLSVL.

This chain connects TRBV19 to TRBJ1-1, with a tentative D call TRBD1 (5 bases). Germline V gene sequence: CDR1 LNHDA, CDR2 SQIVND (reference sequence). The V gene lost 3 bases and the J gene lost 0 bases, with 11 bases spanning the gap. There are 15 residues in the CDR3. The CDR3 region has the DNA TGTGCCAGTAGTATGGGGGGGAACATGAACACTGAAGCTTTCTTT. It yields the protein CASSMGGNMNTEAFF. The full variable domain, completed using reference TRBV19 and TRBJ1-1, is DGGITQSPKYLFRKEGQNVTLSCEQNLNHDAMYWYRQDPGQGLRLIYYSQIVNDFQKGDIAEGYSVSREKKESFPLTVTSAQKNPTAFYLCASSMGGNMNTEAFFGQGTRLTVV.

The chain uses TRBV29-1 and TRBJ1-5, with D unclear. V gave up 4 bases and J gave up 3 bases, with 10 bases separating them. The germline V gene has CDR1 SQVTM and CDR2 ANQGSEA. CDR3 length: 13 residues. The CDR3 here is CSVARESNQPQHF. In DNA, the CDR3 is TGCAGCGTTGCGAGGGAATCCAATCAGCCCCAGCATTTT.

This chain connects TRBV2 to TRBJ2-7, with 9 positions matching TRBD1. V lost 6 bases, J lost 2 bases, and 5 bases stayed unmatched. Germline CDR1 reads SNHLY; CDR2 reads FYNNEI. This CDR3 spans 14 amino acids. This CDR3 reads CASRRGTGTYEQYF. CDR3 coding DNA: TGTGCCAGCAGGCGGGGGACAGGGACCTACGAGCAGTACTTC.